A selection of T cell receptor beta chains follows, all from one sample in a study of memory CD4+ T cells and cytomegalovirus serostatus. The data were produced by immunoSEQ multiplex PCR, yet TCRdb's version contains in-frame clones alone and is incomplete. The data hold approximately 70,000 clones, with more than 75% observed a single time. The sequenced material came from memory CD4+ T cells from blood. These receptors were collected from an adult in good health and CMV-seropositive. Both conserved end residues are part of each CDR3. Fields, in order: J gene, D gene, V gene, CDR3 DNA, CDR3 protein. The D gene is left open where the match is weak.

J: TRBJ1-4; D: TRBD1; V: TRBV5-4; DNA: TGTGCCAGCAGCTTGGACAGGGGGGGTGAAAAACTGTTTTTT; CDR3: CASSLDRGGEKLFF
J: TRBJ2-3; D: -; V: TRBV4-3; DNA: TGCGCCAGCAGCCAAGGTTTTATAGGTCCTCAGTTGGATACGCAGTATTTT; CDR3: CASSQGFIGPQLDTQYF
J: TRBJ2-1; D: TRBD1; V: TRBV7-2; DNA: TGTGCCAGCAGCTTGGACAGGATCAATGAGCAGTTCTTC; CDR3: CASSLDRINEQFF
J: TRBJ1-1; D: -; V: TRBV7-9; DNA: TGTGCCAGCAGCTTTTCCATGAACACTGAAGCTTTCTTT; CDR3: CASSFSMNTEAFF
J: TRBJ2-7; D: -; V: TRBV28; DNA: TGTGCCAGCAGTTTTCGGGGCCTCGAGCAGTACTTC; CDR3: CASSFRGLEQYF
J: TRBJ1-1; D: -; V: TRBV6-1; DNA: TGTGCCAGCAGTGTTACACAGGTGGACACTGAAGCTTTCTTT; CDR3: CASSVTQVDTEAFF
J: TRBJ1-4; D: -; V: TRBV18; DNA: TGTGCCAGCTCACTCGATGTCGAAAAACTGTTTTTT; CDR3: CASSLDVEKLFF
J: TRBJ2-5; D: TRBD2; V: TRBV29-1; DNA: TGCAGTGCCGGGACTAGCGGGAGGGCGGGTGAGACCCAGTACTTC; CDR3: CSAGTSGRAGETQYF
J: TRBJ2-2; D: TRBD1; V: TRBV6-5; DNA: TGTGCCAGCAGTTACTCGACCAGGGGGCACACCGGGGAGCTGTTTTTT; CDR3: CASSYSTRGHTGELFF
J: TRBJ2-3; D: -; V: TRBV29-1; DNA: TGCAGCGTTCAACTTATCACAGATACGCAGTATTTT; CDR3: CSVQLITDTQYF